Here is one T cell receptor beta chain with its context. This entry comes from a study of shared clonotypes between healthy human individuals. Partitioning of CD4+ cells yielded a CD45RA+ naive subset and a CD45RA-negative memory subset. The test was conducted at deep level. Libraries were prepared by immunoSEQ multiplex PCR; TCRdb keeps only in-frame clonotypes and omits some of them. The table has some 630,000 clones, around 72% seen once; the top ten hold under 2%. The germline gives CDR1 SGHRS, CDR2 YFSETQ. The ends lost 0 bases at V and 1 base at J; junction bases unmatched: 5. The CDR3 totals 16 residues.

The chain has TRBV5-1 and TRBJ2-5; 8 bases match TRBD2. The sample consisted of memory CD4+ T cells sorted from blood. The subset: CD45RA-negative fraction. The TCR comes from a woman aged 30 to 39 in good health. In nucleotides, the CDR3 is TGCGCCAGCAGCTTGGTTGGCGGGGGGAGCCAAGAGACCCAGTACTTC. Protein product: CASSLVGGGSQETQYF.